The 27 T cell receptor beta chains presented below share a single source sample, sequenced in a study of blood T cells in healthy people across ages. Through a sample-barcoded 5' primer and a J-beta primer mix, a second PCR was run for roughly 6 to 12 cycles. TCRdb redid the calling of the 5' RACE reads with MiXCR, one entry per CDR3 protein. The profile shows 850,000 to 1,000,000 distinct CDR3 sequences, about 48% of them singletons. Sequenced: blood. These receptor sequences come from a man aged 30 to 45 in good health.

The sample holds one count of this clonotype. The chain combines TRBV28 with TRBJ2-3, with D possibly being TRBD1 (6 bases). Germline lookup yields CDR1 MDHEN and CDR2 SYDVKM. The CDR3 consists of 12 residues. Trimming took 10 bases from V and 6 from J, leaving 14 bases between them. CDR3: CATSYQGDTQYF. CDR3 coding DNA: TGTGCCACTTCATACCAGGGGGATACGCAGTATTTT. The full variable domain, completed using reference TRBV28 and TRBJ2-3, is DVKVTQSSRYLVKRTGEKVFLECVQDMDHENMFWYRQDPGLGLRLIYFSYDVKMKEKGDIPEGYSVSREKKERFSLILESASTNQTSMYLCATSYQGDTQYFGPGTRLTVL.

The chain employs TRBV4-2 and TRBJ2-1, with D possibly TRBD2 on 5 matching bases. Trimming shortened V by 2 bases and J by 10 bases, and 12 bases separated the two germline ends. Germline values: CDR1 LGHNA, CDR2 YNFKEQ. The CDR3 contains 13 residues. This CDR3 is CASSQNSEREQFF. The CDR3 DNA reads TGTGCCAGCAGCCAAAATAGCGAGCGGGAGCAGTTCTTC.

For this clonotype: Compared with germline, one end of the junction differs, possibly owing to a read error. The chain joins TRBV6-2 or TRBV6-3 to TRBJ2-3, with D perhaps TRBD2 (6 bases). Germline-derived CDR1 and CDR2 are MNHEY and SVGEGT. The CDR3 is made up of 15 amino acids. In DNA, the CDR3 is TGTGCCGGCAGTTACGGAGGGTACCGCACAGATACGCAGTATTTT. Protein product: CAGSYGGYRTDTQYF.

This clonotype was picked up a small number of times. V and J are TRBV29-1 and TRBJ2-2, with D perhaps TRBD1 (6 bases). V was trimmed by 2 bases and J by 0 bases, leaving 13 bases between them. CDR1 is SQVTM, CDR2 ANQGSEA, per germline. The CDR3 is made up of 16 amino acids. The CDR3 nucleotides are TGCAGCGTTGAAACAAGGGACACCACGAACACCGGGGAGCTGTTTTTT. Amino acids: CSVETRDTTNTGELFF.

This clonotype has more than one count but fewer than ten. The rearrangement links TRBV29-1 to TRBJ1-1; no firm D call. V lost 4 bases to trimming and J lost 10 bases, with 19 bases between them. This CDR3 has 13 amino acids. Germline V gene sequence: CDR1 SQVTM, CDR2 ANQGSEA. The CDR3 DNA sequence: TGCAGCGTTGGAAGAGTCCAAGACTTGCGAGCTTTCTTT. Translating gives CSVGRVQDLRAFF.

The J gene is TRBJ2-7, the V gene TRBV28; 7 bases match TRBD1. J lost 12 bases, V lost 3 bases, and 2 bases had no gene match. The CDR3 extends over 10 amino acids. CDR1 MDHEN and CDR2 SYDVKM come from the germline V gene. The DNA of the CDR3 is TGTGCCAGCAGTTTGACAGGGTGGTACTTC. Protein sequence: CASSLTGWYF.

The chain is built from TRBV6-5 and TRBJ1-1; D might be TRBD1 (6 bases). The V gene's germline CDR1 is MNHEY and CDR2 SVGAGI. V dropped 0 bases and J dropped 11 bases, with 13 bases sitting between them. The CDR3 has 13 residues. The CDR3 here is CASSYSPGAVAFF. The CDR3 DNA reads TGTGCCAGCAGTTACTCGCCGGGGGCGGTGGCTTTCTTT.

There are many counts of this clonotype. The V call is TRBV12-3 or TRBV12-4, the J call TRBJ2-7; 8 bases fit TRBD1. The V and J ends lost 5 bases and 6 bases, in that order; junction bases with no gene match: 6. The CDR3 length is 13 residues. The CDR3 protein is CASSRDRSGEQYF. The CDR3, as DNA: TGTGCCAGCAGTCGGGACAGGTCGGGCGAGCAGTACTTC.

V is TRBV25-1 and J is TRBJ2-4; 13 bases agree with TRBD2. The junction had 11 bases not matched to a gene; V was cut back by 9 bases and J by 3 bases. This CDR3 region has 17 residues. Per the germline V gene, CDR1 is MGHDK and CDR2 is SYGVNS. The CDR3 protein is CARSGLAGEVGKNIQYF. The CDR3 nucleotides are TGTGCCAGATCAGGACTAGCGGGGGAAGTGGGCAAAAACATTCAGTACTTC.

V and J are TRBV30 and TRBJ1-1; the D is unclear. V lost 8 bases to trimming and J lost 1 base, with 11 bases between them. Germline-derived CDR1 and CDR2 are GTSNPN and SVGIG (reference sequence). The CDR3 is 12 residues long. The CDR3 DNA reads TGTGCCGGGTCGTCGGGGAACACTGAAGCTTTCTTT. It specifies CAGSSGNTEAFF.

This chain joins TRBV7-2 and TRBJ2-7, with D possibly being TRBD1 or TRBD2 (5 bases each). Germline loops: CDR1 SGHTA, CDR2 FQGNSA. Trimming pared 5 bases from V and 1 base from J, leaving 15 bases between. CDR3 length: 15 residues. The CDR3 bases are TGTGCCAGCAGCCTCTATTTGGGGGAGTCCTACGAGCAGTACTTC. It translates to CASSLYLGESYEQYF.

V and J are TRBV4-2 and TRBJ1-2, with 7 positions matching TRBD1. The CDR3 sequence is 18 residues long. Germline trimming cut 0 bases from V and 4 bases from J; bases unmatched to any gene: 14. From germline, CDR1 is LGHNA and CDR2 YNFKEQ. Here the CDR3 reads CASSQERGQSLTGYGYTF. The CDR3 bases are TGTGCCAGCAGCCAAGAAAGGGGACAGTCCCTTACGGGCTATGGCTACACCTTC.

This clonotype was counted many times. This chain links TRBV7-9 with TRBJ1-2; D is ambiguous. The CDR3 spans 13 residues. V lost 1 base, J lost 6 bases, and 9 bases lay in between. The germline V gene encodes CDR1 SEHNR and CDR2 FQNEAQ (reference sequence). The CDR3 nucleotides are TGTGCCAGCAGCTTAGGGTACGAGGATGGCTACACCTTC. Protein sequence: CASSLGYEDGYTF.

The V call is TRBV29-1, the J call TRBJ2-3, with 7 bases aligning to TRBD2. The germline V gene encodes CDR1 SQVTM and CDR2 ANQGSEA. The CDR3 extends over 14 amino acids. With V trimmed by 6 bases and J by 2 bases, 8 bases remained unmatched. CDR3 residues: CSVRERLNTDTQYF. CDR3 coding DNA: TGCAGCGTGCGGGAGAGGCTGAACACAGATACGCAGTATTTT.

This clonotype was detected a few times. The chain links TRBV12-3 or TRBV12-4 to TRBJ1-2; D perhaps matches TRBD1 (6 bases). V was shortened by 2 bases and J by 3 bases, with 13 bases between the two germline ends. The CDR3 is 15 residues long. CDR3 nucleotide sequence: TGTGCCAGCAGTTTATGGGGGGGGCGGGACTATGGCTACACCTTC. As protein: CASSLWGGRDYGYTF.

The chain joins TRBV4-1 to TRBJ2-3; D is unclear. Trimming pared 0 bases from V and 4 bases from J, leaving 8 bases between. The CDR3 is made up of 14 amino acids. The germline CDR1 and CDR2 sequences are MGHRA and YSYEKL. The CDR3 coding sequence is TGCGCCAGCAGCCAAGATGGGCAGTCAGATACGCAGTATTTT. Translating it yields CASSQDGQSDTQYF.

V is TRBV4-1 and J is TRBJ2-1; 11 bases are a match to TRBD1. The CDR3 has 18 residues. Per the germline V gene, CDR1 is MGHRA and CDR2 is YSYEKL. The J segment lost 9 bases and the V segment lost 0 bases, leaving 13 bases of the junction unmatched. CDR3 bases: TGCGCCAGCAGCCAAGACGGTCCGGGACAGGGGGAATCCGTTGAGCAGTTCTTC. Amino acids: CASSQDGPGQGESVEQFF.

This clonotype occurred once. This sequence joins TRBV6-1 and TRBJ1-2, with D unclear. CDR3 length: 16 amino acids. Germline values: CDR1 MNHNS, CDR2 SASEGT. Trimming removed 4 bases from V and 2 bases from J, with 17 bases in between. The CDR3 loop reads CASSGSAVGSNYGYTF. The CDR3 nucleotides read TGTGCCAGCAGTGGGTCTGCAGTAGGGTCCAACTATGGCTACACCTTC.

This chain joins TRBV7-9 and TRBJ1-2; possibly TRBD1 for D (5 bases). The CDR3 totals 14 residues. V lost 4 bases and J 6 bases, leaving 15 bases between the germline ends. The germline CDR1 and CDR2 sequences are SEHNR and FQNEAQ (reference sequence). The CDR3 DNA is TGTGCCAGCAGCTGGGACCCCAGCCCCGATGGCTACACCTTC. Amino acid sequence: CASSWDPSPDGYTF.

This clonotype was detected only a few times. This rearrangement joins TRBV6-5 to TRBJ1-2; the D gene is possibly TRBD1 (5 bases). The CDR3 spans 11 residues. Trimming shortened V by 11 bases and J by 4 bases, and 11 bases separated the two germline ends. Germline-derived CDR1 and CDR2 are MNHEY and SVGAGI. The CDR3 sequence: CAVRGVYGYTF. CDR3 DNA sequence: TGTGCCGTTAGGGGAGTCTATGGCTACACCTTC.

The rearrangement joins TRBV5-6 to TRBJ1-5; no reliable D call. The CDR3 contains 17 residues. CDR1 and CDR2 from the germline V gene are SGHDT and YYEEEE. Between the trimmed V and J ends, which lost 2 bases and 2 bases, there was a span of 17 bases. For the CDR3, the DNA is TGTGCCAGCAGCTTCGGACTGACCGGGCGGGGCAATCAGCCCCAGCATTTT. This codes for CASSFGLTGRGNQPQHF.

This chain connects TRBV7-2 to TRBJ1-2; a weak D match, TRBD1 (5 bases). CDR1 is SGHTA and CDR2 is FQGNSA in the germline V gene. The CDR3 covers 15 residues. Deletions cut 5 bases from V and 2 bases from J, with 15 bases between. The CDR3 is CASSPRMEGNYGYTF. The CDR3 DNA reads as TGTGCCAGCAGCCCTCGCATGGAGGGGAACTATGGCTACACCTTC.

This chain uses TRBV11-2 with TRBJ2-1, with TRBD2 matching over 15 bases. CDR3 size: 17 residues. V lost 5 bases and J lost 8; bases outside the gene matches: 10. Germline loops: CDR1 SGHAT, CDR2 FQNNGV. CDR3 coding DNA: TGTGCCAGCAGCCCCCAGCGGACTAGCGGGGGGGCCTATGAGCAGTTCTTC. Translating gives CASSPQRTSGGAYEQFF.

J is TRBJ1-2 and V is TRBV6-5; 8 bases agree with TRBD1. This CDR3 has 15 amino acids. Germline V CDR1 and CDR2: MNHEY, SVGAGI. The V gene end was trimmed by 1 base and the J gene end by 8 bases; junction bases not matched to a gene: 9. CDR3: CASSYFTTGAGGYTF. CDR3 DNA: TGTGCCAGCAGTTACTTCACGACAGGGGCAGGGGGCTACACCTTC.

The gene calls are TRBV6-5 and TRBJ2-5; D remains ambiguous. TRBJ2-7 matches the DNA end more closely, so the J call is doubtful. This CDR3 contains 14 residues. The germline gives CDR1 MNHEY, CDR2 SVGAGI. The CDR3 spells CASSYSYTVDEQYF. The CDR3 DNA reads TGTGCCAGCAGTTACTCGTATACTGTTGACGAGCAGTACTTC.

This clonotype was detected once. V is TRBV6-9 and J is TRBJ2-1; weak D call: TRBD1 (6 bases). The CDR3 runs to 16 residues. The V gene lost 1 base and the J gene lost 8 bases, with 18 bases spanning the gap. Germline V gene sequence: CDR1 MNHGY, CDR2 SVAAGI. CDR3 amino acids: CASSYYRQQGGDEQFF. The CDR3 coding sequence is TGTGCCAGCAGTTATTATCGTCAACAGGGTGGCGATGAGCAGTTCTTC.

V and J are TRBV5-1 and TRBJ2-5, with D perhaps TRBD1 (6 bases). Trimming removed 7 bases from V and 1 base from J, with 14 bases in between. From germline, CDR1 is SGHRS and CDR2 YFSETQ. This CDR3 contains 14 residues. The CDR3 bases are TGCGCCAGCGACAAGACAGGTACCCAAGAGACCCAGTACTTC. Translated, it gives CASDKTGTQETQYF. Full variable domain (remainder filled in from reference TRBV5-1 and TRBJ2-5): KAGVTQTPRYLIKTRGQQVTLSCSPISGHRSVSWYQQTPGQGLQFLFEYFSETQRNKGNFPGRFSGRQFSNSRSEMNVSTLELGDSALYLCASDKTGTQETQYFGPGTRLLVL.